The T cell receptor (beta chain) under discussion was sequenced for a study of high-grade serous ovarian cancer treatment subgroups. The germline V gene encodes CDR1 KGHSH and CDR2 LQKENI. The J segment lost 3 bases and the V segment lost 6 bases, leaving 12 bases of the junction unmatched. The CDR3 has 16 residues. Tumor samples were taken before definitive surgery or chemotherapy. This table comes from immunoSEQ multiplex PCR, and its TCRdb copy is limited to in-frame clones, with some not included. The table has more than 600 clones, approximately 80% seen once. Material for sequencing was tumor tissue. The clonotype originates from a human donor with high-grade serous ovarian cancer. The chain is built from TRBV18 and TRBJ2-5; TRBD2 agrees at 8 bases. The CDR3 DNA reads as TGTGCCAGCTCCCGCGAGGCACGGGGGGGAGAAGAGACCCAGTACTTC. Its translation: CASSREARGGEETQYF.